A single sample is the source of the 19 T cell receptor beta chains below, sequenced in a study of CD8+CD57+ T cells in acquired aplastic anemia. Genomic DNA acted as the template from which TCR beta VDJ combination and CDR3 sequence profiling were carried out. Via MiXCR, TCRdb re-called the reads, giving one row per CDR3 protein. The sample includes approximately 98,000 distinct CDR3 sequences, roughly 50% of them seen just once. Sequencing was carried out using sorted CD4+, CD8+, or CD8+CD57+ T cells (not recorded which) from PBMCs. Every receptor here comes from a human donor in good health, serving as a control.

This clonotype was observed many times. The rearrangement uses TRBV5-6 and TRBJ1-1, with no clear D. Germline V gene sequence: CDR1 SGHDT, CDR2 YYEEEE. V was clipped by 5 bases and J by 0 bases, with 11 bases between them. The CDR3 contains 14 residues. The CDR3 reads CASRGFGMNTEAFF. In DNA, the CDR3 is TGTGCCAGCAGGGGATTCGGAATGAACACTGAAGCTTTCTTT.

Of note for this clonotype: Possible read error: a much larger clone is one base away. The chain has TRBV7-2 and TRBJ2-3, with 7 bases identical to TRBD2. The CDR3 is 15 amino acids. Trimming cost V 2 bases and J 10 bases; bases outside gene matches: 12. Germline V lookup: CDR1 SGHTA, CDR2 FQGNSA. The CDR3 region is CASSLTPGGMDAQYF. In DNA form, the CDR3 reads TGTGCCAGCAGCTTAACGCCGGGGGGAATGGATGCGCAGTATTTT.

This clonotype occurred a few times. The chain is built from TRBV20-1 and TRBJ1-1, with D perhaps TRBD1 (5 bases). The CDR3 is made up of 13 amino acids. Trimming shortened V by 3 bases and J by 6 bases, and 14 bases separated the two germline ends. Germline loops: CDR1 DFQATT, CDR2 SNEGSKA (reference sequence). CDR3 sequence reads: CSASRGADAEAFF. The DNA of the CDR3 is TGCAGTGCTAGTCGCGGGGCTGACGCTGAAGCTTTCTTT.

At least ten counts were recorded for this clonotype. The chain is built from TRBV4-1 and TRBJ2-7; 8 bases agree with TRBD2. The germline V gene encodes CDR1 MGHRA and CDR2 YSYEKL. CDR3 length equals 15 residues. Trimming at V came to 1 base and at J to 4 bases, leaving 6 bases not matched to a gene. CDR3 coding DNA: TGCGCCAGCAGCCAAGTAGGGTCTAGCGGGTACGAGCAGTACTTC. Translating it yields CASSQVGSSGYEQYF.

J is TRBJ2-7 and V is TRBV20-1; 11 bases are a match to TRBD2. The CDR3 extends over 15 amino acids. Looked up from germline, CDR1 is DFQATT and CDR2 is SNEGSKA (reference sequence). J lost 3 bases, V lost 2 bases, and 6 bases had no gene match. The CDR3 loop reads CSARKLAGDYYEQYF. For the CDR3, the DNA is TGCAGTGCTAGAAAACTAGCGGGGGACTACTACGAGCAGTACTTC.

The V gene is TRBV25-1, the J gene TRBJ2-7, with 8 bases matching TRBD2. CDR3 size: 13 residues. Germline CDR1 is MGHDK and CDR2 is SYGVNS. J gave up 6 bases and V 6 bases, and 7 bases lay outside the gene matches. CDR3 protein: CASSVSGDGEQYF. In DNA, the CDR3 is TGTGCCAGCAGCGTTAGCGGGGACGGCGAGCAGTACTTC.

This clonotype has ten or more counts. The rearrangement joins TRBV4-1 to TRBJ2-3; TRBD2 is a possible D gene (6 bases). This CDR3 region has 16 residues. Germline loops: CDR1 MGHRA, CDR2 YSYEKL. V was cut by 3 bases and J by 2 bases, with 15 bases left in between. CDR3 in amino acids: CASSHAGTPNTDTQYF. CDR3 nucleotides: TGCGCCAGCAGCCATGCCGGGACTCCCAACACAGATACGCAGTATTTT.

This chain connects TRBV20-1 to TRBJ2-7; 7 bases align to TRBD1. Germline CDR1 is DFQATT and CDR2 is SNEGSKA (reference sequence). V shed 5 bases, J shed 0 bases, and the junction held 4 bases outside the gene matches. CDR3 size: 13 residues. The CDR3 DNA follows: TGCAGTGCTGGACAGGCTAGCTCCTACGAGCAGTACTTC. It codes for CSAGQASSYEQYF.

This clonotype was seen only once. The V and J genes are TRBV5-1 and TRBJ2-2; D gene unclear. The CDR3 is 12 residues long. CDR1 and CDR2 (germline): SGHRS, YFSETQ. V shed 10 bases and J shed 2 bases, with 9 bases lying between them. In nucleotides, the CDR3 is TGCGCCGACCGGGCAAACACCGGGGAGCTGTTTTTT. This encodes CADRANTGELFF. The full variable domain, completed using reference TRBV5-1 and TRBJ2-2, is KAGVTQTPRYLIKTRGQQVTLSCSPISGHRSVSWYQQTPGQGLQFLFEYFSETQRNKGNFPGRFSGRQFSNSRSEMNVSTLELGDSALYLCADRANTGELFFGEGSRLTVL.

On this clonotype: A much larger clone sits a single nucleotide away, making a read error possible. The chain uses TRBV25-1 and TRBJ2-7; either TRBD1 or TRBD2 may fit D (5 bases each). The CDR3 is 13 amino acids. Germline V lookup: CDR1 MGHDK, CDR2 SYGVNS. DNA for the CDR3: TGTGCCAGCAGTTTCGGGGCAGATTACGTGCAGTACTTC. Encoded protein: CASSFGADYVQYF.

In its sample, this clonotype was seen a few times. The junction departs from the called germline gene at one end, perhaps through a read error. The rearrangement uses TRBV7-6 and TRBJ1-5; TRBD1 is a possible D gene (6 bases). CDR1 is SGHVS and CDR2 is FNYEAQ in the germline V gene. This CDR3 is 17 amino acids long. The CDR3 spells CACSLGGGGPRGQPQHF. CDR3 DNA sequence: TGTGCCTGCAGCTTAGGGGGAGGGGGACCCAGGGGTCAGCCCCAGCATTTT. Filled out from reference TRBV7-6 and TRBJ1-5, the complete variable domain reads GAGVSQSPRYKVTKRGQDVALRCDPISGHVSLYWYRQALGQGPEFLTYFNYEAQQDKSGLPNDRFSAERPEGSISTLTIQRTEQRDSAMYRCACSLGGGGPRGQPQHFGDGTRLSIL.

There are a few counts of this clonotype. The chain employs TRBV29-1 and TRBJ1-2; D perhaps matches TRBD1 (5 bases). The germline V and J ends were trimmed by 0 bases and 9 bases, with 14 bases remaining between them. The CDR3 runs to 13 residues. Germline CDR1 and CDR2: SQVTM and ANQGSEA. This CDR3 reads CSVEERTFFRYTF. The CDR3 DNA follows: TGCAGCGTTGAAGAGCGGACATTTTTTCGCTACACCTTC.

V and J are TRBV2 and TRBJ1-2; TRBD1 matches at 8 bases. The CDR3 is 15 residues long. Germline CDR1 is SNHLY and CDR2 is FYNNEI. Unmatched junction bases numbered 14, after V lost 10 bases and J lost 4 bases. The CDR3 DNA reads as TGTGCCACGACCTCAGGGGGCTCAATCCCCTATGGCTACACCTTC. Translating gives CATTSGGSIPYGYTF. Looking up the rest from reference TRBV2 and TRBJ1-2 gives the full variable domain: EPEVTQTPSHQVTQMGQEVILRCVPISNHLYFYWYRQILGQKVEFLVSFYNNEISEKSEIFDDQFSVERPDGSNFTLKIRSTKLEDSAMYFCATTSGGSIPYGYTFGSGTRLTVV.

As concerns this clonotype: The conserved closing phenylalanine or tryptophan is absent in this CDR3, likely reflecting a read error. The gene calls are TRBV25-1 and TRBJ2-5, with 7 positions matching TRBD1. CDR1 and CDR2 (germline): MGHDK, SYGVNS. CDR3 length equals 16 residues. The junction had 14 bases not matched to a gene; V was cut back by 5 bases and J by 5 bases. CDR3 protein: CASSYPGTAGPETQYC. DNA of the CDR3: TGTGCCAGCAGTTACCCCGGGACAGCAGGGCCGGAGACCCAGTACTGC.

This clonotype has only a few counts. The genes are TRBV25-1 and TRBJ1-3, with D unresolved. The CDR3 consists of 14 residues. CDR1 and CDR2 from the germline V gene are MGHDK and SYGVNS. The V end was cut by 4 bases, the J end by 4 bases, with 11 bases between. The CDR3 coding sequence is TGTGCCAGCAGTGCAGGAGTTAACGGAAACACCATATATTTT. As protein: CASSAGVNGNTIYF.

The sample holds a few counts of this clonotype. The gene calls are TRBV4-2 and TRBJ1-1; D gene unclear. The CDR3 is made up of 13 amino acids. V gave up 4 bases and J gave up 0 bases, with 6 bases separating them. Germline CDR1 and CDR2: LGHNA and YNFKEQ. The CDR3 DNA reads TGTGCCAGCAGCCCCACAATGAACACTGAAGCTTTCTTT. Protein: CASSPTMNTEAFF.

The V call is TRBV25-1, the J call TRBJ1-2; D remains ambiguous. Germline CDR1 MGHDK, CDR2 SYGVNS. The ends were cut back, 4 bases at V and 7 bases at J, with 10 bases in the middle. This CDR3 has 12 residues. The CDR3 nucleotides are TGTGCCAGCAGTGCTCCCCTTTTTGGCTACACCTTC. Amino acid sequence: CASSAPLFGYTF.

With regard to this clonotype: This likely comes from a read error, as the CDR3 has no conserved phenylalanine or tryptophan at its end. The chain combines TRBV15 with TRBJ2-3; D could derive from TRBD1 or TRBD2 (6 bases each). This CDR3 spans 13 amino acids. Trimming removed 5 bases from V and 10 bases from J, with 16 bases in between. Germline V gene sequence: CDR1 LNHNV, CDR2 YYDKDF (reference sequence). This CDR3 is CATSGGGSDAQYL. Here the CDR3 DNA reads TGTGCCACCAGCGGAGGGGGGTCGGATGCGCAGTATCTT.

The rearrangement joins TRBV11-2 to TRBJ1-2, with D maybe TRBD1 (5 bases). Deletions cut 3 bases from V and 1 base from J, with 15 bases between. The CDR3 runs to 16 residues. From germline, CDR1 is SGHAT and CDR2 FQNNGV. The CDR3 reads CASSFGSVGDNYGYTF. The CDR3 nucleotides read TGTGCCAGCAGCTTTGGGTCGGTAGGGGATAACTATGGCTACACCTTC.